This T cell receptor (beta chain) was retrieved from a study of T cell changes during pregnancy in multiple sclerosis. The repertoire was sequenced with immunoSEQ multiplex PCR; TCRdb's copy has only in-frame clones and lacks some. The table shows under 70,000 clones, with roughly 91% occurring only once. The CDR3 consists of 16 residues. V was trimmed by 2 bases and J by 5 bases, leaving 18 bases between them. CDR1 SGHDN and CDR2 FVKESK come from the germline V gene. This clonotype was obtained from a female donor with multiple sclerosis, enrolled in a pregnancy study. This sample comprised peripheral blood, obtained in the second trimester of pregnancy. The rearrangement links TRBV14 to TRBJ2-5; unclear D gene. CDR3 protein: CASSQQPPSVAETQYF. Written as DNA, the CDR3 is TGTGCCAGCAGCCAACAACCCCCGAGCGTCGCGGAGACCCAGTACTTC.